This is a list of T cell receptor beta chains from one sample in a study of cytomegalovirus exposure and HLA in healthy donors. Profiling relied on immunoSEQ multiplex PCR, and the TCRdb table lists in-frame clones only, not all of them. The sample carries about 140,000 clones, approximately 67% recorded once. Specimen: PBMCs. Receptors originate from a woman aged 60-75 years in good health and CMV-seronegative. Both conserved end residues are part of each CDR3. Each record gives: D gene, clone size, CDR3 length, J gene, V gene, CDR3 DNA, CDR3 protein. The D gene is left open where the match is weak. Where a row states a size, it is once, few, many or the class of an expanded clone; other rows omit it.

TRBD1 NA 13 TRBJ1-4 TRBV28 TGTGCCAGCAGTTTCCGGGACAGGGAAAAACTGTTTTTT CASSFRDREKLFF
TRBD1 NA 13 TRBJ1-5 TRBV29-1 TGCAGCGTCGGACAGGGTACCAATCAGGCCCAGCATTTT CSVGQGTNQAQHF
NA NA 11 TRBJ2-1 TRBV19 TGTGCCAGTAGTGCCGACTATGAGCAGTTCTTC CASSADYEQFF
NA NA 14 TRBJ2-5 TRBV5-1 TGCGCCAGCAGCCAAGGACAGAATCAAGAGACCCAGTACTTC CASSQGQNQETQYF
NA few 16 TRBJ1-1 TRBV7-2 TGTGCCAGCAGCTTAGGCGGCGGGGGGGCGGGCACTGAAGCTTTCTTT CASSLGGGGAGTEAFF
TRBD2 many 17 TRBJ2-3 TRBV9 TGTGCCAGCAGCGTCGGAGGCGGGAGGGGGCGCACAGATACGCAGTATTTT CASSVGGGRGRTDTQYF
NA NA 15 TRBJ2-7 TRBV21-1 TGTGCCAGCAGCGAAGGGACATTCGGACCTTACGAGCAGTACTTC CASSEGTFGPYEQYF
TRBD1 NA 13 TRBJ2-7 TRBV6-5 TGTGCCAGCAGAACCCAGGGGGCTCGCGAGCAGTACTTC CASRTQGAREQYF
TRBD1 few 14 TRBJ1-5 TRBV19 TGTGCCAGTAGTTCGGGACAGGGGGAACAGCCCCAGCATTTT CASSSGQGEQPQHF
TRBD2 NA 17 TRBJ2-5 TRBV27 TGTGCCAGCAGTTTACTTCCTACTAGCGGGAAGCAAGAGACCCAGTACTTC CASSLLPTSGKQETQYF
TRBD1 NA 18 TRBJ1-2 TRBV15 TGTGCCACCAGCAGGATCACCCGGGACAGGGGGCGCAGCTATGGCTACACCTTC CATSRITRDRGRSYGYTF
NA few 17 TRBJ1-4 TRBV19 TGTGCCAGTAGTATGGGGGGGGGAAGACAGAGGAATGAAAAACTGTTTTTT CASSMGGGRQRNEKLFF